This T cell receptor beta chain was captured in a study of T cell changes during pregnancy in multiple sclerosis. Method: immunoSEQ multiplex PCR; TCRdb's copy keeps in-frame clones and lacks some. The table lists roughly 69,000 clones, approximately 90% of them singletons. Trimming pared 5 bases from V and 2 bases from J, leaving 9 bases between. CDR3 size: 12 residues. CDR1 is GTSNPN, CDR2 SVGIG, per germline (reference sequence). The source was peripheral blood, collected in the third trimester of pregnancy. The origin of this receptor is a female donor with multiple sclerosis, enrolled in a pregnancy study. This sequence joins TRBV30 and TRBJ1-2; D perhaps matches TRBD1 (5 bases). The CDR3 coding sequence is TGTGCCTGGGGGGCTTCCAACTATGGCTACACCTTC. This encodes CAWGASNYGYTF.